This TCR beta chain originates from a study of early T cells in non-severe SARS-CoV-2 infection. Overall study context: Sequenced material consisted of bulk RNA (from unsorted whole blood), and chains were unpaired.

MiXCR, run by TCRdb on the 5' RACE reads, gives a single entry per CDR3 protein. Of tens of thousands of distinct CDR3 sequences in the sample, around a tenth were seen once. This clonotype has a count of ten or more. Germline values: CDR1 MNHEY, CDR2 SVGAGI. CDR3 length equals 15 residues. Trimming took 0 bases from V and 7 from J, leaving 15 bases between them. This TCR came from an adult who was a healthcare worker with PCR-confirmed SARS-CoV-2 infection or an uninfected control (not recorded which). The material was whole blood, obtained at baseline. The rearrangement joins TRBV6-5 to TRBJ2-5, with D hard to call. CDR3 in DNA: TGTGCCAGCAGTTACTCCGCCGGGCCATCGGGGACCCAGTACTTC. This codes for CASSYSAGPSGTQYF.